These 32 T cell receptor beta chains share one sample of origin, sequenced in a study of T cells in Graves' hyperthyroidism and ophthalmopathy. RNA transcripts served as the template for amplifying TCR beta CDR3 regions. Researchers ran a first-round RT-PCR on the TCR CDR3 using the HTBI primer set. TCRdb called the multiplex PCR reads again in MiXCR, with one record for every CDR3 protein. The sample lists fewer than 750,000 distinct CDR3 sequences, around 13% occurring once. Sequenced material: blood. The receptors were sampled from a woman aged 50 to 60 with Graves' ophthalmopathy.

This chain connects TRBV7-8 to TRBJ2-7; D perhaps matches TRBD1 (6 bases). The CDR3 is 13 residues long. In germline, CDR1 is SGHVS, CDR2 FQNEAQ. Trimming pared 5 bases from V and 7 bases from J, leaving 15 bases between. CDR3 DNA: TGTGCCAGCAGCCCGGGACATTCGGGAGAGCAGTACTTC. Translated, it gives CASSPGHSGEQYF. Variable domain in full (rest from reference TRBV7-8 and TRBJ2-7): GAGVSQSPRYKVAKRGQDVALRCDPISGHVSLFWYQQALGQGPEFLTYFQNEAQLDKSGLPSDRFFAERPEGSVSTLKIQRTQQEDSAVYLCASSPGHSGEQYFGPGTRLTVT.

The chain recombines TRBV7-8 with TRBJ1-3; D is perhaps TRBD1 (5 bases). This CDR3 region has 16 residues. Germline CDR1 reads SGHVS; CDR2 reads FQNEAQ. V was clipped by 5 bases and J by 0 bases, with 14 bases between them. This CDR3 is CASSPRRDGSGNTIYF. The CDR3, as DNA: TGTGCCAGCAGCCCGCGCCGGGACGGCTCTGGAAACACCATATATTTT.

This chain connects TRBV13 to TRBJ2-2; 11 bases map to TRBD2. The CDR3 runs to 16 residues. Looked up from germline, CDR1 is PRHDT and CDR2 is FYEKMQ (reference sequence). Trimming removed 0 bases from V and 9 bases from J; junction bases left unmatched: 6. The CDR3 region is CASSLGPLAGGWELFF. The CDR3 DNA reads TGTGCCAGCAGCTTAGGCCCCCTAGCGGGAGGATGGGAGCTGTTTTTT.

This chain connects TRBV28 to TRBJ2-3; TRBD2 agrees at 11 bases. The V and J ends lost 3 bases and 1 base, in that order; junction bases with no gene match: 3. The CDR3 is 16 residues long. Per the germline V gene, CDR1 is MDHEN and CDR2 is SYDVKM. This CDR3 is CASSFSGLAGTDTQYF. Here the CDR3 DNA reads TGTGCCAGCAGTTTTTCGGGACTAGCGGGCACAGATACGCAGTATTTT.

This clonotype was seen repeatedly, ten times or more. The chain has TRBV28 and TRBJ1-5, with D perhaps TRBD1 (5 bases). CDR3 length: 14 residues. The V end lost 7 bases, the J end lost 4 bases, and 14 bases lay between the germline ends. CDR1 and CDR2 (germline): MDHEN, SYDVKM. CDR3 coding DNA: TGTGCCAGCACAAGAGGGGCAGGGAATCAGCCCCAGCATTTT. Translated, it gives CASTRGAGNQPQHF. The variable domain in full, completed from reference TRBV28 and TRBJ1-5, reads DVKVTQSSRYLVKRTGEKVFLECVQDMDHENMFWYRQDPGLGLRLIYFSYDVKMKEKGDIPEGYSVSREKKERFSLILESASTNQTSMYLCASTRGAGNQPQHFGDGTRLSIL.

The rearrangement uses TRBV10-3 and TRBJ2-5; D may match TRBD1 or TRBD2 (6 bases each). The CDR3 consists of 18 residues. Trimming took 0 bases from V and 9 from J, leaving 26 bases between them. CDR1 is ENHRY and CDR2 is SYGVKD in the germline V gene. CDR3 DNA sequence: TGTGCCATCAGTGAGTCTCGGGGGCTAGCAGCTAGCCAAGAAGCCCAGTACTTC. Encoded protein: CAISESRGLAASQEAQYF.

To note about this clonotype: A much bigger clone sits one base away, suggesting this may be a read error. This is likely a read error, given that the CDR3 carries no conserved phenylalanine or tryptophan at its end. The chain has TRBV7-2 and TRBJ2-1, with 9 bases identical to TRBD1. Germline lookup yields CDR1 SGHTA and CDR2 FQGNSA. The V gene end was trimmed by 1 base and the J gene end by 4 bases; junction bases not matched to a gene: 20. The CDR3 runs 21 residues. DNA of the CDR3: TGTGCCAGCAGCTTAGTCTGGTACAGGGGGCGTATAACACAAGCTTACAATGAGCAGTTCCTC. The encoded protein is CASSLVWYRGRITQAYNEQFL.

This clonotype was observed a few times. V gene TRBV19 combines with J gene TRBJ1-3, with D hard to call. Germline CDR1 and CDR2: LNHDA and SQIVND (reference sequence). This CDR3 comprises 15 residues. Trimming shortened V by 5 bases and J by 0 bases, and 11 bases separated the two germline ends. In nucleotides, the CDR3 is TGTGCCAGTAGTTTTTTGGGCCGCTCTGGAAACACCATATATTTT. Its protein product is CASSFLGRSGNTIYF.

The sample holds a few counts of this clonotype. The rearrangement links TRBV27 to TRBJ2-1, with D maybe TRBD2 (6 bases). The CDR3 spans 15 residues. CDR1 and CDR2 (germline): MNHEY, SMNVEV (reference sequence). Between the trimmed V and J ends, which lost 1 base and 7 bases, there was a span of 14 bases. In DNA form, the CDR3 reads TGTGCCAGCAGTTTATACGGGAGTTACATTAATGAGCAGTTCTTC. The encoded protein is CASSLYGSYINEQFF.

About this clonotype: One base away lies a much larger clone, so this may be a sequencing read error. No conserved phenylalanine or tryptophan is present at the end of the CDR3, so a read error is the likely explanation. The rearrangement links TRBV27 to TRBJ2-7; possibly TRBD1 or TRBD2 for D (5 bases each). Germline V CDR1 and CDR2: MNHEY, SMNVEV (reference sequence). Trimming pared 7 bases from V and 1 base from J, leaving 11 bases between. The CDR3 spans 13 residues. The CDR3 sequence: CASMKRGSYEQYL. The CDR3 region has the DNA TGTGCCAGCATGAAGAGGGGATCCTACGAGCAGTACCTC.

The genes are TRBV19 and TRBJ2-5; D may correspond to TRBD1 or TRBD2 (5 bases each). The V end lost 7 bases, the J end lost 4 bases, and 16 bases lay between the germline ends. The CDR3 length is 14 residues. Germline V lookup: CDR1 LNHDA, CDR2 SQIVND (reference sequence). CDR3 in amino acids: CASTPAAGRETQYF. As DNA, the CDR3 is TGTGCCAGTACCCCCGCGGCAGGGAGAGAGACCCAGTACTTC.

This chain uses TRBV14 with TRBJ2-7, with unresolved D. The germline V and J ends were trimmed by 1 base and 3 bases, with 13 bases remaining between them. The CDR3 is made up of 15 amino acids. Germline V gene data show CDR1 as SGHDN and CDR2 as FVKESK. CDR3 protein: CASSQGGAPFYEQYF. CDR3 DNA sequence: TGTGCCAGCAGCCAAGGTGGCGCCCCGTTCTACGAGCAGTACTTC. The variable domain in full, with the rest retrieved from reference TRBV14 and TRBJ2-7, is EAGVTQFPSHSVIEKGQTVTLRCDPISGHDNLYWYRRVMGKEIKFLLHFVKESKQDESGMPNNRFLAERTGGTYSTLKVQPAELEDSGVYFCASSQGGAPFYEQYFGPGTRLTVT.

This chain links TRBV24-1 with TRBJ2-7, with no clear D. V gave up 6 bases and J gave up 1 base, with 12 bases separating them. This CDR3 is built from 14 residues. Per the germline V gene, CDR1 is KGHDR and CDR2 is SFDVKD. CDR3 protein: CATSSTPPSYEQYF. CDR3 sequence (DNA): TGTGCCACCAGTTCGACGCCTCCTTCCTACGAGCAGTACTTC.

This clonotype has a count of ten or more. The chain carries TRBV20-1 and TRBJ2-5; D not certain. V lost 0 bases and J lost 2, with 7 bases in between. There are 13 residues in the CDR3. CDR1 and CDR2 (germline): DFQATT, SNEGSKA (reference sequence). CDR3 DNA sequence: TGCAGTGCTAGAGAGGGTTCTCAAGAGACCCAGTACTTC. It encodes CSAREGSQETQYF.

The V call is TRBV19, the J call TRBJ1-2, with 7 bases lining up with TRBD1. Germline CDR1 reads LNHDA; CDR2 reads SQIVND (reference sequence). The V segment lost 3 bases and the J segment 1 base; nucleotides outside the gene matches: 8. The CDR3 covers 16 residues. CDR3: CASSIVRGQNNYGYTF. The CDR3, as DNA: TGTGCCAGTAGTATTGTCCGGGGACAGAATAACTATGGCTACACCTTC.

The gene calls are TRBV28 and TRBJ2-7, with 7 bases aligning to TRBD1. This CDR3 is built from 12 residues. The germline V gene encodes CDR1 MDHEN and CDR2 SYDVKM. Trimming took 5 bases from V and 6 from J; bases not matched to a gene: 4. CDR3 DNA: TGTGCCAGCAGTGGGACAGCCTTCGAGCAGTACTTC. Translation gives CASSGTAFEQYF.

This clonotype was counted many times. The chain couples TRBV2 to TRBJ2-5; D is ambiguous. CDR3 length equals 13 residues. V was clipped by 2 bases and J by 3 bases, with 7 bases between them. Germline CDR1 and CDR2: SNHLY and FYNNEI. The CDR3 reads CASSENSKETQYF. The DNA for the CDR3 is TGTGCCAGCAGTGAAAATTCCAAAGAGACCCAGTACTTC.

Only a few counts were recorded for this clonotype. The chain combines TRBV20-1 with TRBJ2-7; 10 bases are a match to TRBD1. The CDR3 is 15 amino acids. The J segment lost 4 bases and the V segment lost 4 bases, leaving 10 bases of the junction unmatched. Germline CDR1 reads DFQATT; CDR2 reads SNEGSKA (reference sequence). The CDR3 sequence is CSANPGTGALYEQYF. The DNA for the CDR3 is TGCAGTGCTAACCCGGGGACAGGGGCTTTGTACGAGCAGTACTTC.

The sample holds a few counts of this clonotype. The chain has TRBV9 and TRBJ1-1; no clear D. The CDR3 totals 15 residues. The V and J ends lost 0 bases and 0 bases respectively, with 9 bases between them. Germline V gives CDR1 SGDLS, CDR2 YYNGEE. The CDR3 DNA follows: TGTGCCAGCAGCGTAGGAGCTCAAATGAACACTGAAGCTTTCTTT. Translating it yields CASSVGAQMNTEAFF.

V usage is TRBV2 and J usage is TRBJ2-7; D uncertain. Trimming removed 2 bases from V and 5 bases from J, with 10 bases in between. CDR3 length: 13 residues. CDR1 and CDR2 from the germline V gene are SNHLY and FYNNEI. This chain's CDR3 is CASSETVEHEQYF. The CDR3 bases are TGTGCCAGCAGTGAAACGGTAGAGCACGAGCAGTACTTC.

V usage is TRBV9 and J usage is TRBJ2-7, with a weak D call TRBD2 (5 bases). V was pared by 1 base and J by 5 bases, with 13 bases between. The CDR3 covers 14 residues. CDR1 is SGDLS, CDR2 YYNGEE, per germline. The CDR3 DNA reads as TGTGCCAGCAGCGTATCCACTAGTCAGGACGAGCAGTACTTC. It encodes CASSVSTSQDEQYF.

At least ten counts were recorded for this clonotype. The chain links TRBV12-3 or TRBV12-4 to TRBJ2-1; 13 bases align to TRBD2. Trimming took 4 bases from V and 10 from J; bases not matched to a gene: 7. The CDR3 spans 15 residues. The CDR3 protein is CASSSGLAGEWEQFF. CDR3 DNA: TGTGCCAGCAGTTCCGGACTAGCGGGAGAGTGGGAGCAGTTCTTC.

This clonotype was counted many times. The CDR3 nucleotides are TGTGCCAGCAGCTTACGCCGGCAAGAGACCCAGTACTTC. It yields the protein CASSLRRQETQYF. The chain has TRBV5-8 and TRBJ2-5; D remains ambiguous. The CDR3 extends over 13 amino acids. Looked up from germline, CDR1 is SGHTS and CDR2 is YDEGEE. Trimming removed 2 bases at V and 2 bases at J, with 7 bases between.

This clonotype appeared a few times. The J gene is TRBJ1-5, the V gene TRBV20-1, with D possibly TRBD1 on 5 matching bases. Germline-derived CDR1 and CDR2 are DFQATT and SNEGSKA (reference sequence). CDR3 length: 16 amino acids. V lost 1 base to trimming and J lost 0 bases, with 13 bases between them. The CDR3: CSARGFLTDSNQPQHF. The DNA for the CDR3 is TGCAGTGCTAGAGGTTTTTTGACAGATAGCAATCAGCCCCAGCATTTT.

This clonotype was observed at least ten times. The gene calls are TRBV5-8 and TRBJ2-1, with D perhaps TRBD2 (7 bases). This CDR3 is 15 amino acids long. In germline, CDR1 is SGHTS, CDR2 YDEGEE. Trimming cost V 4 bases and J 5 bases, with 16 bases left between them. The DNA of the CDR3 is TGTGCCAGCAGCGCGGGGGTGGGGGGCAACAATGAGCAGTTCTTC. This encodes CASSAGVGGNNEQFF.

Remarks on this clonotype: Sequence at one end of the junction differs from germline and may be a read error. The chain links TRBV12-3 or TRBV12-4 to TRBJ1-1; D not certain. This CDR3 region has 13 residues. As DNA, the CDR3 is TGTGCCAGCAATTTCTTCACAAACACTGAAGCTTCCTTT. Translated: CASNFFTNTEASF.

Ten or more counts support this clonotype. The chain combines TRBV6-2 or TRBV6-3 with TRBJ1-2, with 9 bases lining up with TRBD1. Germline V gene sequence: CDR1 MNHEY, CDR2 SVGEGT. V gave up 2 bases and J gave up 6 bases; unmatched junction bases: 4. CDR3 length equals 14 residues. The CDR3 bases are TGTGCCAGCAGTTACGGACAGGGGATCGATGGCTACACCTTC. Its translation: CASSYGQGIDGYTF.

The chain links TRBV19 to TRBJ2-5, with 10 bases that match TRBD1. CDR3 length equals 15 residues. V dropped 6 bases and J dropped 2; count of bases not matched to a gene: 6. In germline, CDR1 is LNHDA, CDR2 SQIVND (reference sequence). CDR3 sequence (DNA): TGTGCCAGTAGGACTCCGGGACAGGGGCAAGAGACCCAGTACTTC. Its translation: CASRTPGQGQETQYF.

This clonotype appeared many times. The chain employs TRBV27 and TRBJ1-6; TRBD1 matches at 10 bases. Germline V gene data show CDR1 as MNHEY and CDR2 as SMNVEV (reference sequence). The CDR3 runs to 18 residues. V trimming: 0 bases; J trimming: 0 bases; junction bases outside the gene matches: 2. CDR3 bases: TGTGCCAGCAGTTTATCCTGGACAGGGGGCTCCTATAATTCACCCCTCCACTTT. Protein product: CASSLSWTGGSYNSPLHF.

This clonotype has at least ten counts. V is TRBV6-1 and J is TRBJ2-7, with 7 bases identical to TRBD2. This CDR3 comprises 16 residues. CDR1 and CDR2 (germline): MNHNS, SASEGT. Trimming took 2 bases from V and 1 from J; bases not matched to a gene: 8. The chain's CDR3 is CASSEQGGIRSYEQYF. DNA for the CDR3: TGTGCCAGCAGTGAACAGGGAGGGATTAGGTCCTACGAGCAGTACTTC.

Only a few counts were recorded for this clonotype. This chain links TRBV27 with TRBJ2-7, with D possibly being TRBD2 (6 bases). This CDR3 is 15 amino acids long. The germline CDR1 and CDR2 sequences are MNHEY and SMNVEV (reference sequence). V lost 5 bases, J lost 6 bases, and 20 bases lay in between. The CDR3 loop reads CASSPGLRLAGEQYF. CDR3 coding DNA: TGTGCCAGCAGTCCGGGACTTCGGCTCGCCGGCGAGCAGTACTTC.

This clonotype has ten or more counts. This may come from a read error, since a much larger clone is one base off. V gene TRBV7-9 combines with J gene TRBJ1-6; 7 bases map to TRBD1. This CDR3 contains 17 residues. V dropped 4 bases and J dropped 10; count of bases not matched to a gene: 16. The germline gives CDR1 SEHNR, CDR2 FQNEAQ (reference sequence). The CDR3 region has the DNA TGTGCCAGCAGCTCCCACGATAAGACAGGGACCGCGTCACCCCTCCACTTT. This codes for CASSSHDKTGTASPLHF.